The T cell receptor (beta chain) under discussion was sequenced for a study of T cell repertoires in aging, cancer and after chemotherapy. Multiplex touch-down PCR with TRB-A/B primers amplified rearranged V-D-J TRB sequences. TCRdb re-called the multiplex PCR reads with MiXCR, one entry per CDR3 protein. The table has a few thousand distinct CDR3 sequences, around 50% seen once. Regarding the study as a whole: Across the chemotherapy interval, each cancer cohort showed higher median generation probability, suggesting thymic rebound. The repertoire data cannot show anything about immunological memory following chemotherapy. Age-matched healthy donors had significantly more diverse, less clonal blood TCR repertoires than untreated cancer patients.

This clonotype counts as large. Antigen: not known. V lost 3 bases and J lost 5, with 13 bases in between. CDR3 length: 13 amino acids. CDR1 and CDR2 (germline): SQVTM, ANQGSEA. Amplification of TCR beta used genomic DNA extracted from peripheral blood. The source is a human donor with a blood cancer. This rearrangement joins TRBV29-1 to TRBJ1-2, with D maybe TRBD1 (5 bases). The specimen was blood. The DNA of the CDR3 is TGCAGCGTTGACAGGGTTGGGCGGTATGGCTACACCTTC. This gives the protein CSVDRVGRYGYTF.